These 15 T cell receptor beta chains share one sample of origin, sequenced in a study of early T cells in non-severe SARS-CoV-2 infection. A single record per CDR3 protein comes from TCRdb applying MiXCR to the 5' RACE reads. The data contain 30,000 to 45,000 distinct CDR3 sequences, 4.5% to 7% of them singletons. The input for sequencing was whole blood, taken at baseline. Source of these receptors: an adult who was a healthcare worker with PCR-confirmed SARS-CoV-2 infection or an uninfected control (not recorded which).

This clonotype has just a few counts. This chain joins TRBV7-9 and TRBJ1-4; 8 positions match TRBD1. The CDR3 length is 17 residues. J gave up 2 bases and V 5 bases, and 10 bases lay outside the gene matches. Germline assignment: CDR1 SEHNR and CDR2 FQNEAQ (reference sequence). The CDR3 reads CASSPVPQGVTNEKLFF. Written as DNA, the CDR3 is TGTGCCAGCAGCCCAGTACCACAGGGGGTTACTAATGAAAAACTGTTTTTT.

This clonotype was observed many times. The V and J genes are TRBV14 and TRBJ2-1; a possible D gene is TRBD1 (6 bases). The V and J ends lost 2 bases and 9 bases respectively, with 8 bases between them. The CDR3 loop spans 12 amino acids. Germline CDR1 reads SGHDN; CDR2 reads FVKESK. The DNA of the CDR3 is TGTGCCAGCAGCCAAACAGGGACTGAGCAGTTCTTC. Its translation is CASSQTGTEQFF. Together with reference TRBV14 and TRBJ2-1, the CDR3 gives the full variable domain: EAGVTQFPSHSVIEKGQTVTLRCDPISGHDNLYWYRRVMGKEIKFLLHFVKESKQDESGMPNNRFLAERTGGTYSTLKVQPAELEDSGVYFCASSQTGTEQFFGPGTRLTVL.

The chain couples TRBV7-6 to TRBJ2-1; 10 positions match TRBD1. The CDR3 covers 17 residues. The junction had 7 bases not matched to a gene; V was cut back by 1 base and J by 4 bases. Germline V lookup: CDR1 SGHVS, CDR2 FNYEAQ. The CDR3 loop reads CASSLEGQGYLYNEQFF. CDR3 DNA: TGTGCCAGCAGCTTAGAGGGACAGGGGTATTTATACAATGAGCAGTTCTTC.

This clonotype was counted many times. The CDR3 DNA is TGTGCCAGCAGGGGAAGGGTTCGCCTCTCTGGGGCCAACGTCCTGACTTTC. Its translation is CASRGRVRLSGANVLTF. The V and J genes are TRBV7-9 and TRBJ2-6; D not resolved. This CDR3 comprises 17 residues. Per germline, CDR1 SEHNR and CDR2 FQNEAQ (reference sequence). The V end lost 6 bases, the J end lost 0 bases, and 15 bases lay between the germline ends.

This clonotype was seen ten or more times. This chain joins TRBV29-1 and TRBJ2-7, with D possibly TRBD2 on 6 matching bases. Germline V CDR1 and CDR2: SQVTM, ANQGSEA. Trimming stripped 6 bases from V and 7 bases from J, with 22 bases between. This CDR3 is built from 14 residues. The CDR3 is CSVRLGSAALEQYF. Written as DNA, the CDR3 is TGCAGCGTGAGGCTCGGGAGCGCTGCGTTGGAGCAGTACTTC.

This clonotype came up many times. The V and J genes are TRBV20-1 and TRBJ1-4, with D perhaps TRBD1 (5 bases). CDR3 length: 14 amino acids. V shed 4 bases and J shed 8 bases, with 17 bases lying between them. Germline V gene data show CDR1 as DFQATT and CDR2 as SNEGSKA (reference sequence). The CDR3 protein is CSANTPGRTEKLFF. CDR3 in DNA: TGCAGTGCTAATACACCGGGACGGACGGAAAAACTGTTTTTT.

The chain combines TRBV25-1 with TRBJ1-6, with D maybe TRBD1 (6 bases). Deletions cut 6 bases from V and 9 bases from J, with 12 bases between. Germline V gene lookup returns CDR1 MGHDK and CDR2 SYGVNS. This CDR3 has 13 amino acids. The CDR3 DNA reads TGTGCCAGCAGCGGGGGCCGTACTTCACCCCTCCACTTT. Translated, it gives CASSGGRTSPLHF.

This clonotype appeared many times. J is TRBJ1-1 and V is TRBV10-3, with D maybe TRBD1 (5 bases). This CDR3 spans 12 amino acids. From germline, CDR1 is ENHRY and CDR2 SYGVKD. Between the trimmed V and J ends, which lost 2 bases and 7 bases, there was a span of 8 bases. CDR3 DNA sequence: TGTGCCATCAGTGAGGGGGGGGTTGAAGCTTTCTTT. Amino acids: CAISEGGVEAFF.

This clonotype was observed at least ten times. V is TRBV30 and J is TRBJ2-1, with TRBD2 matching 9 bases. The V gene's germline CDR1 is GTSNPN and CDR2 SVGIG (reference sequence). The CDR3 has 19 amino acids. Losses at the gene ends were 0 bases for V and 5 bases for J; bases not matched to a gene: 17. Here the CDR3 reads CAWSVVRVSTSGHNNEQFF. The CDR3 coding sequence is TGTGCCTGGAGTGTCGTGCGGGTTAGTACTAGCGGGCACAACAATGAGCAGTTCTTC.

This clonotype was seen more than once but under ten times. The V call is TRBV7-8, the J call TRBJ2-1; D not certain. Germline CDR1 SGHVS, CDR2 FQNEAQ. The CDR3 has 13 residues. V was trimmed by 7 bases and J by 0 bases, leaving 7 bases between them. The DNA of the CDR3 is TGTGCCAGCAAAGGCGGCTCCTACAATGAGCAGTTCTTC. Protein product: CASKGGSYNEQFF.

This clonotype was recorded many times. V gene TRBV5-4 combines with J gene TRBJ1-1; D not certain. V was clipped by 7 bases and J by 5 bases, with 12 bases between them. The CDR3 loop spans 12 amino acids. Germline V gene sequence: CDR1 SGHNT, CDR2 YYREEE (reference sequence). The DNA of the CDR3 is TGTGCCAGCGCGTTAATGGGAACTGAAGCTTTCTTT. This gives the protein CASALMGTEAFF. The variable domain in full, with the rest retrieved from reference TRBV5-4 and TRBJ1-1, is ETGVTQSPTHLIKTRGQQVTLRCSSQSGHNTVSWYQQALGQGPQFIFQYYREEENGRGNFPPRFSGLQFPNYSSELNVNALELDDSALYLCASALMGTEAFFGQGTRLTVV.

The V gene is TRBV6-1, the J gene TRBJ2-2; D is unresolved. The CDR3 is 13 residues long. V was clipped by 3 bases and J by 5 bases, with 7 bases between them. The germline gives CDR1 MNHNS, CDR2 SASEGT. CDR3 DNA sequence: TGTGCCAGCAGTGAGAGCCTGACCGGGGAGCTGTTTTTT. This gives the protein CASSESLTGELFF.

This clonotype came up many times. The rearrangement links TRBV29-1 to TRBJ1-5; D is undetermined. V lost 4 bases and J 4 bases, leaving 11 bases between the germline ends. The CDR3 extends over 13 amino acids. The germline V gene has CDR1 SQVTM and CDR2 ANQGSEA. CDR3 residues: CSVGGIGNQPQHF. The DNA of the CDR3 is TGCAGCGTTGGAGGGATAGGGAATCAGCCCCAGCATTTT.

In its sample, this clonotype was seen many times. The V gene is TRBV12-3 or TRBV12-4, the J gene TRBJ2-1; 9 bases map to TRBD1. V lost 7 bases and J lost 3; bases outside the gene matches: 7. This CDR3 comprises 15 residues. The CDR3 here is CASTGTGGLYNEQFF. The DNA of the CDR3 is TGTGCCAGCACCGGCACAGGGGGCCTCTACAATGAGCAGTTCTTC.

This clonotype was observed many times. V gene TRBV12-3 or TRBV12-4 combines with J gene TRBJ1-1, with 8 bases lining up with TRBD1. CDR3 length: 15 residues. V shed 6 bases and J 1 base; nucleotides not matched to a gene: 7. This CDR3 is CASSNGGQGNTEAFF. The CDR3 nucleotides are TGTGCCAGCAGCAATGGAGGACAGGGGAACACTGAAGCTTTCTTT.